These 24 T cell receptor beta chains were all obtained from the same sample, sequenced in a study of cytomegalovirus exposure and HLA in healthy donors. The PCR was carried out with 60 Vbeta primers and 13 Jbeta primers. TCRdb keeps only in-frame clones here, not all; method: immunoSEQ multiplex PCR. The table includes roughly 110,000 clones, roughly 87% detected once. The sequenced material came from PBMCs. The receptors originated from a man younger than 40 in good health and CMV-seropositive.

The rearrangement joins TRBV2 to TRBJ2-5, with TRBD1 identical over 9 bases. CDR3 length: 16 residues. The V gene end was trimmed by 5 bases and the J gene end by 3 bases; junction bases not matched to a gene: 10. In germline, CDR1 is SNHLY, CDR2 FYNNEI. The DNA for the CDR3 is TGTGCCAGCAGTCCAGGGGGGACAGGGAAGAAAGAGACCCAGTACTTC. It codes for CASSPGGTGKKETQYF.

The DNA of the CDR3 is TGTGCCAGCAGCTTACAGGGGGCAGATACGCAGTATTTT. It is translated as CASSLQGADTQYF. V is TRBV5-5 and J is TRBJ2-3; 8 bases match TRBD1. Per the germline V gene, CDR1 is SGHKS and CDR2 is YYEKEE (reference sequence). V lost 2 bases to trimming and J lost 4 bases; unmatched junction nucleotides: 0. The CDR3 spans 13 residues.

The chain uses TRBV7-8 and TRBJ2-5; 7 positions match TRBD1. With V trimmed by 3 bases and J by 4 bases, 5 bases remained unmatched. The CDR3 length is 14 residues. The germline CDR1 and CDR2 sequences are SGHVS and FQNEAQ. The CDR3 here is CASSLTGLGETQYF. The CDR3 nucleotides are TGTGCCAGCAGCTTGACAGGGCTTGGAGAGACCCAGTACTTC.

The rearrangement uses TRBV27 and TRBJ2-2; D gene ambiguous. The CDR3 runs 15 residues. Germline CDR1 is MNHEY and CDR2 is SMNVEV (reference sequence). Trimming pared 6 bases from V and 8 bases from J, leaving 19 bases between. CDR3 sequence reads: CASSERGHESGELFF. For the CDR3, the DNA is TGTGCCAGCAGCGAACGTGGCCACGAATCGGGGGAGCTGTTTTTT.

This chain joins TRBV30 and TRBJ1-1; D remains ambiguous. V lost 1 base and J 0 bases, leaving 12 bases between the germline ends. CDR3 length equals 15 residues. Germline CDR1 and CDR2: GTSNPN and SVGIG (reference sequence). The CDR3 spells CAWSDRRALNTEAFF. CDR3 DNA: TGTGCCTGGAGTGACCGGAGGGCCTTGAACACTGAAGCTTTCTTT.

The CDR3 is CASSDRGDQPQHF. CDR3 bases: TGTGCCAGTAGCGACAGGGGGGATCAGCCCCAGCATTTT. The chain carries TRBV19 and TRBJ1-5, with 9 bases matching TRBD1. The V and J ends lost 6 bases and 5 bases, in that order; junction bases with no gene match: 2. There are 13 residues in the CDR3. Germline CDR1 is LNHDA and CDR2 is SQIVND (reference sequence).

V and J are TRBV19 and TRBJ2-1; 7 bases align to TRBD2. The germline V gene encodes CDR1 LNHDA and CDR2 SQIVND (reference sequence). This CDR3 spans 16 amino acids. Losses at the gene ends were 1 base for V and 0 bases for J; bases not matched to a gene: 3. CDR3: CASSIGEGSSYNEQFF. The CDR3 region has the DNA TGTGCCAGTAGTATAGGGGAGGGGAGCTCCTACAATGAGCAGTTCTTC.

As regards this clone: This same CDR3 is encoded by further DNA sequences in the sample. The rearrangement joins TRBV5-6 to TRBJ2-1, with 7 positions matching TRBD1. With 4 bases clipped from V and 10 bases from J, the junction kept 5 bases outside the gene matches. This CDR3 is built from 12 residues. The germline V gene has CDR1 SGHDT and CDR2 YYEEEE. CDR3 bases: TGTGCCAGCAGCGGCACAGGGGACGAGCAGTTCTTC. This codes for CASSGTGDEQFF. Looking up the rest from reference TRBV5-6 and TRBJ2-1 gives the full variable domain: DAGVTQSPTHLIKTRGQQVTLRCSPKSGHDTVSWYQQALGQGPQFIFQYYEEEERQRGNFPDRFSGHQFPNYSSELNVNALLLGDSALYLCASSGTGDEQFFGPGTRLTVL.

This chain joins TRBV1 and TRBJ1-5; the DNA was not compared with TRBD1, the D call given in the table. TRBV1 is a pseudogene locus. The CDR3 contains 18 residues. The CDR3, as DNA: TGCACCAGCAGCCAAACCCGAGACGGGACAGCAAGCAATCAGCCCCAGCATTTT. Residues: CTSSQTRDGTASNQPQHF.

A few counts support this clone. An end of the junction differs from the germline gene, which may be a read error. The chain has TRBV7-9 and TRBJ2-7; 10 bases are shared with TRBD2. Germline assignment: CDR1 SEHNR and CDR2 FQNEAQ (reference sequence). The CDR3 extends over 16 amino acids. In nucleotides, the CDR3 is TGTTCCAGCAGGGCCGGCGTAGCGGGGGGTTCCTACGAGCAGTACTTC. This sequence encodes CSSRAGVAGGSYEQYF.

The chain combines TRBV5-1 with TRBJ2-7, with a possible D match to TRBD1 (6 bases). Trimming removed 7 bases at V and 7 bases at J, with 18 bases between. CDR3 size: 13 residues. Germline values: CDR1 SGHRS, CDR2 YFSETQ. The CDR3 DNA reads TGCGCCAGCCGCCGGTTACAGGGAAAAGAGCAGTACTTC. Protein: CASRRLQGKEQYF.

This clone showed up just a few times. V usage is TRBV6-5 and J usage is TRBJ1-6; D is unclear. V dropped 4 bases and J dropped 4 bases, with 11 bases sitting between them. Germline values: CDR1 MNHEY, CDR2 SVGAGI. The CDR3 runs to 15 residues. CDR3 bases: TGTGCCAGCAGTTTCTACAGCTTTTATAATTCACCCCTCCACTTT. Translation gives CASSFYSFYNSPLHF.

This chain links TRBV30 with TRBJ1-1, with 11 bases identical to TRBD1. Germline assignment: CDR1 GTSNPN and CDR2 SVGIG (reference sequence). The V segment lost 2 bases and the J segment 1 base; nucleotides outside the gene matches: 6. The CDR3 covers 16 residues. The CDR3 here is CAWSSPGQGGNTEAFF. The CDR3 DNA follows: TGTGCCTGGAGTAGCCCGGGACAGGGGGGGAACACTGAAGCTTTCTTT.

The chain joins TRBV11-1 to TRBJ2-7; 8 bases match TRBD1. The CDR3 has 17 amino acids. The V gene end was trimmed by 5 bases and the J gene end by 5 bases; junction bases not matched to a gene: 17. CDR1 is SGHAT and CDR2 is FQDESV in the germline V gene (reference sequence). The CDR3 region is CASSPIMGSQGAHEQYF. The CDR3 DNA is TGTGCCAGCAGCCCAATAATGGGATCCCAGGGGGCACACGAGCAGTACTTC.

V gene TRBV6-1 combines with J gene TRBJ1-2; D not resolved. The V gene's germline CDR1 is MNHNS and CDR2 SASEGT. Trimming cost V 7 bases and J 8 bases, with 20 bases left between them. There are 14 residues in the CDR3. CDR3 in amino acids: CASNPSHGLEGYTF. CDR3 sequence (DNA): TGTGCCAGCAACCCTTCCCACGGGTTGGAGGGCTACACCTTC.

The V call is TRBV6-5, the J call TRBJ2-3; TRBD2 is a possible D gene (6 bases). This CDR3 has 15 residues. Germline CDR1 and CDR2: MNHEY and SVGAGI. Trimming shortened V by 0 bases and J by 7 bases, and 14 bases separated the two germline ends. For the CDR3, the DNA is TGTGCCAGCAGTTACTCGGGACTTTCCCCGAATACGCAGTATTTT. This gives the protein CASSYSGLSPNTQYF.

CDR3: CASMAGSVISSGANVLTF. The CDR3 nucleotides read TGTGCCAGTATGGCGGGGTCGGTTATTAGCTCTGGGGCCAACGTCCTGACTTTC. The chain links TRBV19 to TRBJ2-6; D perhaps matches TRBD2 (6 bases). The CDR3 covers 18 residues. V lost 7 bases, J lost 0 bases, and 19 bases lay in between. Germline lookup yields CDR1 LNHDA and CDR2 SQIVND (reference sequence).

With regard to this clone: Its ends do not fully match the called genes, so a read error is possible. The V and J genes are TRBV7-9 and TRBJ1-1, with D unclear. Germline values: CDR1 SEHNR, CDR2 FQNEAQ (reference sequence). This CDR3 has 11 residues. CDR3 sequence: CSSGGYTEAFF. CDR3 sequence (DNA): TGTTCCAGCGGCGGTTACACTGAAGCTTTCTTT.

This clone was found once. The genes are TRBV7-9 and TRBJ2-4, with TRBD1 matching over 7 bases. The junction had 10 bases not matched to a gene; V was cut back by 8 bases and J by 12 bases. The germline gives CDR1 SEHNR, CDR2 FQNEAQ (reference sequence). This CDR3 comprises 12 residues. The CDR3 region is CASEGSGDSQYF. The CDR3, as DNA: TGTGCCAGCGAGGGGAGTGGGGACAGTCAGTACTTC.

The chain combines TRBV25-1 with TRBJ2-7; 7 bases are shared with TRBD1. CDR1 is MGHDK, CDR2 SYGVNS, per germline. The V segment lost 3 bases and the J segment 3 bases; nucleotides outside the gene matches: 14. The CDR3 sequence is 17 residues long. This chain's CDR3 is CASSERQGTNPFYEQYF. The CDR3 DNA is TGTGCCAGCAGTGAGCGACAGGGCACTAACCCCTTCTACGAGCAGTACTTC.

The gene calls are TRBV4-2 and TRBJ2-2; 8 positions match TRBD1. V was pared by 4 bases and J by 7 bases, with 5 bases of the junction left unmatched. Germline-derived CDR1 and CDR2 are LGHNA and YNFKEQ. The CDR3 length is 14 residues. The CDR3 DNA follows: TGTGCCAGCAGCCCCAGGGGGCCGGGCGGGGAGCTGTTTTTT. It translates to CASSPRGPGGELFF.

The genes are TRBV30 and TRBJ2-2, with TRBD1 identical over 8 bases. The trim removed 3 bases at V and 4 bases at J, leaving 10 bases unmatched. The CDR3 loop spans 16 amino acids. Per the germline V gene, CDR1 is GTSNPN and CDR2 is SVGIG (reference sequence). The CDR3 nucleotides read TGTGCCTGGAGCCTCGGACGGACAGGGCTCACCGGGGAGCTGTTTTTT. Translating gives CAWSLGRTGLTGELFF.

CDR3 nucleotides: TGTGCCAGCAGCTTATCTGGGCAGCAAAAGCAGTACTTC. Translated: CASSLSGQQKQYF. The V and J genes are TRBV7-2 and TRBJ2-7; D is uncertain. The CDR3 spans 13 residues. CDR1 and CDR2 from the germline V gene are SGHTA and FQGNSA. V was trimmed by 2 bases and J by 8 bases, leaving 13 bases between them.

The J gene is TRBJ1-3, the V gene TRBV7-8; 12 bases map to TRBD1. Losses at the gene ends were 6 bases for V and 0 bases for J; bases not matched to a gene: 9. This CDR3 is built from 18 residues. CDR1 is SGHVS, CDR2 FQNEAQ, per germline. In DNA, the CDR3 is TGTGCCAGCAGTCCCGGGACAGGGGGCCGGAGCTCTGGAAACACCATATATTTT. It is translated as CASSPGTGGRSSGNTIYF.